A selection of T cell receptor beta chains follows, all from one sample in a study of shared T cell receptors in the human thymus. Clones were read by immunoSEQ multiplex PCR, and TCRdb kept only the in-frame ones, dropping some. The data hold about 380,000 clones, with approximately 95% observed a single time. Sequenced sample: thymocytes. The receptors here all came from a human donor. The CDR3 runs from the conserved cysteine through the conserved F or W. A D gene is named only where the DNA matches it firmly. A clone size is listed for some rows: how often the clone was seen (once, few, many), or a class if it is expanded.

d_gene	v_gene	abundance	j_gene	CDR3aa	CDR3nt
TRBD1	TRBV7-2	NA	TRBJ1-5	CASSLHQGQKKNQPQHF	TGTGCCAGCAGCCTGCACCAGGGACAGAAGAAAAATCAGCCCCAGCATTTT
NA	TRBV5-6	NA	TRBJ1-5	CASSLWARHSNQPQHF	TGTGCCAGCAGCTTGTGGGCTCGTCACAGCAATCAGCCCCAGCATTTT
NA	TRBV28	NA	TRBJ1-2	CASSLMDSVNYGYTF	TGTGCCAGCAGTTTAATGGACAGCGTTAACTATGGCTACACCTTC
TRBD1	TRBV25-1	NA	TRBJ2-7	CASTRRGQGYEQYF	TGTGCCAGCACCCGAAGGGGACAGGGCTACGAGCAGTACTTC
NA	TRBV5-6	NA	TRBJ2-4	CASSLFTEAKNIQYF	TGTGCCAGCAGCTTGTTCACAGAAGCCAAAAACATTCAGTACTTC
TRBD2	TRBV28	NA	TRBJ2-1	CASSLCRAGGPYEQFF	TGTGCCAGCAGTTTATGCAGGGCGGGAGGGCCCTATGAGCAGTTCTTC
TRBD2	TRBV19	NA	TRBJ2-1	CASSKLGTRGSNEQFF	TGTGCCAGTAGTAAGTTGGGGACTAGGGGATCCAATGAGCAGTTCTTC
TRBD2	TRBV5-5	NA	TRBJ2-7	CASSLIIRLAGGFRGEQYF	TGTGCCAGCAGCTTGATTATTCGGCTAGCGGGAGGGTTCCGTGGCGAGCAGTACTTC
TRBD2	TRBV7-2	NA	TRBJ2-7	CASSTRLAGGPWGYEQYF	TGTGCCAGCAGCACCAGACTAGCGGGAGGGCCGTGGGGGTACGAGCAGTACTTC
TRBD2	TRBV5-1	NA	TRBJ2-5	CASSSGLAGGRGRETQYF	TGCGCCAGCAGCTCGGGACTAGCGGGAGGCCGGGGTCGAGAGACCCAGTACTTC
NA	TRBV7-5	NA	TRBJ1-2	CVRSLVTDYGYTF	TGTGTCAGAAGCTTAGTCACAGACTATGGCTACACCTTC
NA	TRBV14	NA	TRBJ2-3	CASSQSRSADTQYF	TGTGCCAGCAGCCAAAGCAGGAGCGCAGATACGCAGTATTTT
NA	TRBV7-5	NA	TRBJ1-4	CVRSSGRVGEKLFF	TGTGTCAGAAGTTCCGGGAGGGTTGGTGAAAAACTGTTTTTT
NA	TRBV30	NA	TRBJ2-7	CAWSNRDSYEQYF	TGTGCCTGGAGTAACAGGGACTCCTACGAGCAGTACTTC
NA	TRBV7-8	NA	TRBJ2-5	CASSLEPSVIQETQYF	TGTGCCAGCAGCTTAGAACCTAGCGTAATCCAAGAGACCCAGTACTTC
NA	TRBV19	NA	TRBJ1-3	CASSTTGHFGNTIYF	TGTGCCAGTAGTACCACAGGGCACTTTGGAAACACCATATATTTT
NA	TRBV7-8	once	TRBJ2-5	CASSLEGAGGYQETQYF	TGTGCCAGCAGCTTAGAAGGAGCGGGTGGGTACCAAGAGACCCAGTACTTC
TRBD2	TRBV28	once	TRBJ2-2	CASSFPPGLSNTGELFF	TGTGCCAGCAGTTTTCCCCCGGGACTATCGAACACCGGGGAGCTGTTTTTT
NA	TRBV6-1	NA	TRBJ1-1	CASSTKGDTEAFF	TGTGCCAGCAGTACCAAGGGGGACACTGAAGCTTTCTTT
NA	TRBV5-1	NA	TRBJ2-5	CASSLWAVQETQYF	TGCGCCAGCAGCTTGTGGGCAGTCCAAGAGACCCAGTACTTC
TRBD1	TRBV14	NA	TRBJ1-5	CASSHITGGLRPQHF	TGTGCCAGCAGCCATATCACAGGGGGCCTCCGGCCCCAGCATTTT
TRBD2	TRBV15	NA	TRBJ2-7	CATSALAGPSYEQYF	TGTGCCACCAGCGCCCTAGCGGGCCCCTCCTACGAGCAGTACTTC
NA	TRBV28	NA	TRBJ2-7	CASSPGTGLSYEQYF	TGTGCCAGCAGTCCGGGGACGGGGCTCTCCTACGAGCAGTACTTC
TRBD1	TRBV28	NA	TRBJ2-7	CASGQGASYEQYF	TGTGCCAGCGGACAGGGGGCATCCTACGAGCAGTACTTC
TRBD1	TRBV14	NA	TRBJ1-2	CASSQDRDRAEGYTF	TGTGCCAGCAGCCAAGATCGGGACAGGGCCGAGGGCTACACCTTC
NA	TRBV11-2	NA	TRBJ2-2	CASSFSGNTGELFF	TGTGCCAGCAGCTTCTCCGGGAACACCGGGGAGCTGTTTTTT
NA	TRBV19	NA	TRBJ2-7	CASSIAPEIYEQYF	TGTGCCAGTAGTATAGCCCCGGAAATCTACGAGCAGTACTTC
TRBD1	TRBV27	NA	TRBJ1-1	CASSTTGVGMNTEAFF	TGTGCCAGCAGTACGACAGGGGTGGGGATGAACACTGAAGCTTTCTTT
TRBD1	TRBV7-9	NA	TRBJ2-3	CASREDRDSTSTDTQYF	TGTGCCAGCAGGGAAGATAGGGACAGTACTAGCACAGATACGCAGTATTTT
NA	TRBV6-4	NA	TRBJ2-2	CASRKGLNTGELFF	TGTGCCAGCAGAAAGGGGTTAAACACCGGGGAGCTGTTTTTT
NA	TRBV7-9	NA	TRBJ1-1	CASRGTGARTEAFF	TGTGCCAGCAGGGGAACGGGGGCGCGGACTGAAGCTTTCTTT
TRBD1	TRBV11-2	NA	TRBJ1-2	CASSLDRASYGYTF	TGTGCCAGCAGCCTTGACAGGGCGAGTTATGGCTACACCTTC
NA	TRBV6-5	NA	TRBJ1-2	CASSYRRPGGYGYTF	TGTGCCAGCAGTTACCGGCGTCCGGGGGGCTATGGCTACACCTTC
NA	TRBV5-5	NA	TRBJ1-2	CASSFPFRTAGYTF	TGTGCCAGCAGCTTCCCCTTCAGGACGGCTGGCTACACCTTC
NA	TRBV29-1	NA	TRBJ1-3	CSARGAGNTIYF	TGCAGCGCCAGGGGCGCTGGAAACACCATATATTTT
TRBD2	TRBV2	NA	TRBJ2-7	CAIPQRTSGSDEQYF	TGTGCCATTCCTCAGCGGACTAGCGGGAGTGACGAGCAGTACTTC
TRBD1	TRBV9	NA	TRBJ2-1	CASSAPTGSSYNEQFF	TGTGCCAGCAGCGCCCCGACAGGGAGCTCCTACAATGAGCAGTTCTTC
NA	TRBV11-3	NA	TRBJ2-1	CASSLPGSYNEQFF	TGTGCCAGCAGCCTTCCGGGATCTTACAATGAGCAGTTCTTC
TRBD1	TRBV7-8	NA	TRBJ2-5	CASSSRGQGRGETQYF	TGTGCCAGCAGCTCTCGGGGACAGGGTCGAGGAGAGACCCAGTACTTC
TRBD2	TRBV5-4	once	TRBJ2-1	CASSSLAGGPHEQFF	TGTGCCAGCAGCTCACTAGCGGGAGGGCCCCATGAGCAGTTCTTC
TRBD2	TRBV7-6	NA	TRBJ2-3	CASSLERRPSGITDTQYF	TGTGCCAGCAGCTTAGAACGTCGTCCTAGCGGGATCACAGATACGCAGTATTTT
TRBD2	TRBV27	NA	TRBJ2-4	CASSLLAGGKNIQYF	TGTGCCAGCAGCCTTTTAGCGGGAGGCAAAAACATTCAGTACTTC
TRBD1	TRBV14	NA	TRBJ1-1	CASSHVQGGLMNTEAFF	TGTGCCAGCAGCCACGTCCAGGGGGGGTTGATGAACACTGAAGCTTTCTTT
TRBD2	TRBV5-6	NA	TRBJ2-3	CASSLDREGPQYF	TGTGCCAGCAGTTTAGACCGGGAGGGCCCGCAGTATTTT
TRBD2	TRBV10-2	NA	TRBJ2-3	CASRLLADLSTDTQYF	TGCGCCAGCAGGCTCCTAGCGGACCTAAGCACAGATACGCAGTATTTT
NA	TRBV7-9	NA	TRBJ1-1	CASSPQGLGSTEAFF	TGTGCCAGCAGCCCCCAGGGGCTGGGGAGCACTGAAGCTTTCTTT
NA	TRBV28	NA	TRBJ2-7	CASSGKGRRCEQYF	TGTGCCAGCAGCGGGAAGGGGCGACGGTGCGAGCAGTACTTC
NA	TRBV6-1	once	TRBJ1-3	CASSDSTSGNTIYF	TGTGCCAGCAGTGACAGTACCTCTGGAAACACCATATATTTT
NA	TRBV30	NA	TRBJ2-7	CAWSVLPPRVYEQYF	TGTGCCTGGAGTGTACTGCCCCCTCGGGTCTACGAGCAGTACTTC
NA	TRBV28	once	TRBJ1-5	CASSFWGEAQPQHF	TGTGCCAGCAGTTTTTGGGGCGAGGCTCAGCCCCAGCATTTT
TRBD1	TRBV11-2	NA	TRBJ2-1	CASSQWDSSYNEQFF	TGTGCCAGCAGCCAATGGGACAGTTCCTACAATGAGCAGTTCTTC
NA	TRBV6-1	NA	TRBJ2-2	CASRGPGELFF	TGTGCCAGCAGGGGGCCCGGGGAGCTGTTTTTT
TRBD1	TRBV6-1	NA	TRBJ1-5	CASSELTGVYNQPQHF	TGTGCCAGCAGTGAGTTGACAGGGGTATACAATCAGCCCCAGCATTTT
NA	TRBV5-6	NA	TRBJ2-5	CASSPGRPPLETQYF	TGTGCCAGCAGCCCGGGGAGGCCACCACTCGAGACCCAGTACTTC